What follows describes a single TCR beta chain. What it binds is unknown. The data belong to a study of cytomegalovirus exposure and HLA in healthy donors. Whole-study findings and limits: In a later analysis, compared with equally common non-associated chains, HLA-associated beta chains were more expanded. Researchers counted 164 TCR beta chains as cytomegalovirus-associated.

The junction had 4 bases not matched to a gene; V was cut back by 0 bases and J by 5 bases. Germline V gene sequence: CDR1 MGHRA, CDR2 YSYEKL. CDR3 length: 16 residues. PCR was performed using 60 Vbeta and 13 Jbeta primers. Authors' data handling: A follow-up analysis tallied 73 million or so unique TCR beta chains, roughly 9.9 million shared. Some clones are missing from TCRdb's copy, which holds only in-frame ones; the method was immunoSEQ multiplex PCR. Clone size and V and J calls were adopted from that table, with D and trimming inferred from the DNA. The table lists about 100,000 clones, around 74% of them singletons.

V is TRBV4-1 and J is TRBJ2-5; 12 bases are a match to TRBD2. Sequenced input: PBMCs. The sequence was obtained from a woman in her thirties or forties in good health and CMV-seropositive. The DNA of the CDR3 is TGCGCCAGCAGCCAAGAAGGACTAGCGGGGCGGGAGACCCAGTACTTC. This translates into CASSQEGLAGRETQYF.